This TCR beta chain is drawn from a study of CD8 T cells in Susac syndrome. The RNA input was roughly 0.5 to 1 ug, and it was reverse transcribed with random hexamers. TCRdb recomputed calls from the immunoSEQ multiplex PCR reads with MiXCR, one row per CDR3 protein. The repertoire consists of hundreds of thousands of distinct CDR3 sequences, with 93% occurring once and the leading ten covering less than 0.075%. This CDR3 contains 13 residues. Germline V gives CDR1 SGHAT, CDR2 FQNNGV. With V trimmed by 7 bases and J by 8 bases, 5 bases remained unmatched. The study sequenced TCR beta in blood CD8+ and CD4+ T cells.

Sequenced material: CD4+ T cells from PBMCs. The gene calls are TRBV11-2 and TRBJ2-1; 10 bases align to TRBD2. This TCR was recovered from a human donor with multiple sclerosis. Written as DNA, the CDR3 is TGTGCCAGCAACCCTAGCGGGGGAGATGAGCAGTTCTTC. As protein: CASNPSGGDEQFF.